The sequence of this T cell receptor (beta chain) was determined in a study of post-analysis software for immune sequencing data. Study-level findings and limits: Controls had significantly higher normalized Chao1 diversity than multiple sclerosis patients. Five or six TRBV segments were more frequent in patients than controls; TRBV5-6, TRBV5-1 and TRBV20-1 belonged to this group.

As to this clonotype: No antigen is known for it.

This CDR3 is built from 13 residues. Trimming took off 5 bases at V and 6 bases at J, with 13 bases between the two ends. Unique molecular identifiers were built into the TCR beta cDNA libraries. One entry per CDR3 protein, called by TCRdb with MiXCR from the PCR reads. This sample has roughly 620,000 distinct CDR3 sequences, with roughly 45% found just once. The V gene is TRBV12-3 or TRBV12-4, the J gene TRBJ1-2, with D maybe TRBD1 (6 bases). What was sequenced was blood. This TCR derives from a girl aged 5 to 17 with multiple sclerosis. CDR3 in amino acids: CASSLRTADGYTF. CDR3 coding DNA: TGTGCCAGCAGTCTAAGGACAGCGGATGGCTACACCTTC.